The following is a T cell receptor beta chain sequence with its context. V was shortened by 3 bases and J by 9 bases, with 12 bases between the two germline ends. The CDR3 has 13 amino acids. This record belongs to a study of blood T cell repertoires in COVID-19. Across the study: Samples came from the United States, Italy and Spain, spanning acute and convalescent COVID-19.

Sequencing used immunoSEQ multiplex PCR; TCRdb keeps in-frame clones, though not all of them. Seen here are roughly 110,000 clones, approximately 88% observed once, and the top ten hold approximately 6.8%. The rearrangement links TRBV12-3 or TRBV12-4 to TRBJ2-1; a weak D match, TRBD2 (5 bases). The TCR comes from a man over 45 with active or convalescent COVID-19. Sequencing was done on a sample of peripheral blood. The CDR3 sequence is CASSFVGAPEQFF. The CDR3 DNA sequence: TGTGCCAGCAGTTTTGTGGGAGCCCCTGAGCAGTTCTTC.